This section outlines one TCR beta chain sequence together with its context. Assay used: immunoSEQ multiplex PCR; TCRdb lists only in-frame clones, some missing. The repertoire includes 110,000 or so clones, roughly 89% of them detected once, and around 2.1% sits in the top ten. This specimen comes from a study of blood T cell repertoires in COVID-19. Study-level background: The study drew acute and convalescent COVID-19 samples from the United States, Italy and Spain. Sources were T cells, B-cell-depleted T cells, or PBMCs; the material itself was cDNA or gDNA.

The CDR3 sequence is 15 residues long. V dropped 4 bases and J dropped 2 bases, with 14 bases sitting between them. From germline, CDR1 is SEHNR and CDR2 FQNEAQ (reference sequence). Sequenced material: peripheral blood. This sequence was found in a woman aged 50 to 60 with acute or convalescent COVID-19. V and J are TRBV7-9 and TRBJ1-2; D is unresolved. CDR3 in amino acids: CASSSGPATNYGYTF. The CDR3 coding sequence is TGTGCCAGCAGCTCCGGTCCCGCTACCAACTATGGCTACACCTTC.